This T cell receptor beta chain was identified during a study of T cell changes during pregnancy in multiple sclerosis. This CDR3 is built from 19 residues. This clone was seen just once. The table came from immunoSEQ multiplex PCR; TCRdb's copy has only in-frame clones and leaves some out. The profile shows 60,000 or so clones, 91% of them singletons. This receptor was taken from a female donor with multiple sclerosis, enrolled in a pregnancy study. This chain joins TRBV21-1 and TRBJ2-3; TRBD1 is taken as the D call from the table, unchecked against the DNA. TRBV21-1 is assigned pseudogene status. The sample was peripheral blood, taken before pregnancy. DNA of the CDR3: TGTGCCAGCAGCAAAGGACGAGACCGAAAACAGGGGCGCGCAGATACGCAGTATTTT. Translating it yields CASSKGRDRKQGRADTQYF.